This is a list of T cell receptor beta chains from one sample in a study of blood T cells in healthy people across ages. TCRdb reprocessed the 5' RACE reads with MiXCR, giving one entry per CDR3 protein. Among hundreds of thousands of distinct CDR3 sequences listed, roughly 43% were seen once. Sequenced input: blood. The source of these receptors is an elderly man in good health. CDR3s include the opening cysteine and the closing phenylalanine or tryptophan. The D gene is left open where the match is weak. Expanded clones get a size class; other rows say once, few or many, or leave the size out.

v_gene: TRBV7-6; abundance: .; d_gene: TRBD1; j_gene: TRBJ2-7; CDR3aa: CASSSRQGNIRGSYEQYF; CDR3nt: TGTGCCAGCAGCTCCCGACAGGGTAACATCCGGGGATCCTACGAGCAGTACTTC
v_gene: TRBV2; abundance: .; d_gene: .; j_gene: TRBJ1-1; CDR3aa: CASSEGAMGGSEAFF; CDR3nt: TGTGCCAGCAGTGAAGGCGCTATGGGGGGTAGTGAAGCTTTCTTT
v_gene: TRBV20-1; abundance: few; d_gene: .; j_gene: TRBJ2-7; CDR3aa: CSARNPALQGHEQYF; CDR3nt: TGCAGTGCTCGCAACCCCGCGCTGCAGGGCCACGAGCAGTACTTC
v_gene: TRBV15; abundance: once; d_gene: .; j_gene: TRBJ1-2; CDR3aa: CATSRDLGGSYGYTF; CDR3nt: TGTGCCACCAGCAGAGATTTGGGGGGCTCATATGGCTACACCTTC
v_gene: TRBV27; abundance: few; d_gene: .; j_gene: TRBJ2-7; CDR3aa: CASPRPTQVGGTNEQYF; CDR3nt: TGTGCCAGCCCAAGGCCTACTCAGGTGGGTGGGACAAACGAGCAGTACTTC
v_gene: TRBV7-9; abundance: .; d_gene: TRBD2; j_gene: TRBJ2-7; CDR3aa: CASSYGTSSYEQYF; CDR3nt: TGTGCCAGCAGTTACGGGACTAGCTCCTACGAGCAGTACTTC
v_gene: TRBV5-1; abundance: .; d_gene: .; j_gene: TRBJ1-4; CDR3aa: CASGLGGRGDEKLFF; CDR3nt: TGCGCCAGCGGCTTGGGGGGGCGCGGGGATGAAAAACTGTTTTTT
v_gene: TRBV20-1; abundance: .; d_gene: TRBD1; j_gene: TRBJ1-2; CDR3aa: CSARLPGQGDGYTF; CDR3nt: TGCAGTGCTAGACTACCGGGACAGGGAGATGGCTACACCTTC
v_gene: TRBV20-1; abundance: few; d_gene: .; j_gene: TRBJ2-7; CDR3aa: CSAWIQRNYEQYF; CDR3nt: TGCAGTGCTTGGATACAGCGTAACTACGAGCAGTACTTC
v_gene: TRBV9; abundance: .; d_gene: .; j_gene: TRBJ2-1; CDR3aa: CASSDSPLGEQFF; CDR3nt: TGTGCCAGCAGCGACAGCCCGTTGGGTGAGCAGTTCTTC
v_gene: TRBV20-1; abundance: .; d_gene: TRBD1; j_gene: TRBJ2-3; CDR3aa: CSAREREQGARDPQYF; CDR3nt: TGCAGTGCTAGAGAGAGAGAACAGGGGGCTAGGGATCCGCAGTATTTT
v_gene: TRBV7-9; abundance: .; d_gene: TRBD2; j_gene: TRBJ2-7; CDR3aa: CASSLAGTRRGNEQYF; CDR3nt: TGTGCCAGCAGCTTAGCCGGGACTAGACGAGGCAATGAGCAGTACTTC
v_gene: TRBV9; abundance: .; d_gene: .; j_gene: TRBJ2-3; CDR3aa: CASSVSGSIGDTQYF; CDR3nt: TGTGCCAGCAGCGTCTCAGGATCAATCGGAGATACGCAGTATTTT
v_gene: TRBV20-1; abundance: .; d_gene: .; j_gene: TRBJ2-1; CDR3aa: CSVEEGLDNEQFF; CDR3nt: TGCAGTGTGGAGGAGGGGCTGGACAATGAGCAGTTCTTC
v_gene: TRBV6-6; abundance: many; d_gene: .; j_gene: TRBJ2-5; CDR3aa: CASRDNIQETQYF; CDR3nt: TGTGCCAGTCGGGACAATATCCAAGAGACCCAGTACTTC
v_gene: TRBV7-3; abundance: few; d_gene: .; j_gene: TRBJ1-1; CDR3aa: CASSLGARMNTEAFF; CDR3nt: TGTGCCAGCAGCTTGGGGGCCCGAATGAACACTGAAGCTTTCTTT
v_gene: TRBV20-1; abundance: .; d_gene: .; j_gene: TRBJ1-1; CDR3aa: CSASFMAVTEAFF; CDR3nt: TGCAGTGCTAGTTTTATGGCAGTAACTGAAGCTTTCTTT
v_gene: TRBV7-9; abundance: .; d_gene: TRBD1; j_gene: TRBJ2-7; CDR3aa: CASSLGQGSSYNEQYF; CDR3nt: TGTGCCAGCAGCTTAGGACAGGGTAGCTCGTACAATGAGCAGTACTTC
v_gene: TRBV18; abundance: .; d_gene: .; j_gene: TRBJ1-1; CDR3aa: CASTTAIMNTEAFF; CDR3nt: TGTGCCAGCACTACAGCGATCATGAACACTGAAGCTTTCTTT
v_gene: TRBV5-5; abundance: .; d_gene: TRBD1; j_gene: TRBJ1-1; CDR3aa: CASMQGAELEAFF; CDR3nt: TGTGCCAGCATGCAGGGGGCTGAACTTGAAGCTTTCTTT
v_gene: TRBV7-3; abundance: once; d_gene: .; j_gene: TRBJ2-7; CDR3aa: CASSSGTVPYEQYF; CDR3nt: TGTGCCAGCAGCTCCGGCACCGTCCCCTACGAGCAGTACTTC
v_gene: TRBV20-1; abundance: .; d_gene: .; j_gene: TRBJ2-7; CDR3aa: CSASDRAEQYF; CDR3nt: TGCAGTGCTAGTGACCGGGCCGAGCAGTACTTC
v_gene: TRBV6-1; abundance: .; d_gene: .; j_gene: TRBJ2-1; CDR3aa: CASSEASGGVVGFF; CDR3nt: TGTGCCAGCAGTGAAGCGTCAGGCGGAGTTGTTGGGTTCTTC
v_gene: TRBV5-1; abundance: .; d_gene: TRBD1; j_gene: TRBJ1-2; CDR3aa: CASSTQGVDDGYTF; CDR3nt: TGCGCCAGCAGCACCCAGGGGGTGGACGATGGCTACACCTTC
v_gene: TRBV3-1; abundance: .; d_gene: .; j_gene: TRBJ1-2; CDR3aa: CASSQDRWGYTF; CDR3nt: TGTGCCAGCAGCCAAGATCGTTGGGGCTACACCTTC
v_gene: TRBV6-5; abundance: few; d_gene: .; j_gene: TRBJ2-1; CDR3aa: CASRERTAVRDEQFF; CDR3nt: TGTGCCAGCAGGGAGCGGACAGCGGTTAGGGATGAGCAGTTCTTC
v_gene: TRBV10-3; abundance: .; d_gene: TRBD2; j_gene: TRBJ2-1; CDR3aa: CAISERTSGGPCNEQFF; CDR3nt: TGTGCCATCAGTGAGAGGACTAGCGGGGGCCCCTGCAATGAGCAGTTCTTC
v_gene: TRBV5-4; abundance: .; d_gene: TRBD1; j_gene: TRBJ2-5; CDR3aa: CASSRGTGGIQETQYF; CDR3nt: TGTGCCAGCAGCCGCGGGACAGGGGGCATCCAAGAGACCCAGTACTTC
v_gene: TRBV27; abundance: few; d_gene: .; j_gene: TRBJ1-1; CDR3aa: CASSSYTNTEAFF; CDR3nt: TGTGCCAGCAGTTCCTACACGAACACTGAAGCTTTCTTT
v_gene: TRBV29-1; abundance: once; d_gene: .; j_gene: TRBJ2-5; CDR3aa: CSVEDGGGETQYF; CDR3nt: TGCAGCGTTGAAGATGGAGGGGGGGAGACCCAGTACTTC
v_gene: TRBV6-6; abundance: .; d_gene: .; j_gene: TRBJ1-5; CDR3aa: CASTPGGNQPQHF; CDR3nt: TGTGCCAGCACGCCGGGGGGAAATCAGCCCCAGCATTTT
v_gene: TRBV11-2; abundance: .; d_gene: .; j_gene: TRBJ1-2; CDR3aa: CASSLGRSGNYGYTF; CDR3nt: TGTGCCAGCAGCTTAGGGCGGAGTGGAAACTATGGCTACACCTTC
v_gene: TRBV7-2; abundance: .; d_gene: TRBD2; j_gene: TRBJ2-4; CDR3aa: CASSLARRERGNIQYF; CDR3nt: TGTGCCAGCAGCTTAGCGCGGCGGGAGAGGGGAAACATTCAGTACTTC
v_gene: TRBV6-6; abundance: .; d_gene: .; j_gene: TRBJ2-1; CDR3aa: CASSYRPNLYNEQFF; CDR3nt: TGTGCCAGCAGTTACAGGCCAAACCTGTACAATGAGCAGTTCTTC
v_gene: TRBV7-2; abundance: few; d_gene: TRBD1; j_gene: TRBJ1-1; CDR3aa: CASSLTRGRNTEAFF; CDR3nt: TGTGCCAGCAGCTTAACAAGGGGGCGGAACACTGAAGCTTTCTTT
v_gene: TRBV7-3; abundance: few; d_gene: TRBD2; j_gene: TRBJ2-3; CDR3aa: CASSLISGGAADTQYF; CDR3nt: TGTGCCAGCAGCTTAATTTCGGGGGGGGCGGCAGATACGCAGTATTTT
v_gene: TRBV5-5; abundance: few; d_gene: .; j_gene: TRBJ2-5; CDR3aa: CASSREGARETQYF; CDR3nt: TGTGCCAGCTCTCGGGAGGGGGCAAGAGAGACCCAGTACTTC
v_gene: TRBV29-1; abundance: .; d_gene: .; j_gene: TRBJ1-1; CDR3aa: CSALRGAWNTEAFF; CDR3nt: TGCAGCGCCCTTCGAGGGGCCTGGAACACTGAAGCTTTCTTT
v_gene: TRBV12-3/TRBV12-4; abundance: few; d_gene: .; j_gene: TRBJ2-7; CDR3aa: CASSRPGQGRGEQYF; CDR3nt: TGTGCCAGCAGTCGTCCGGGTCAGGGCAGAGGCGAGCAGTACTTC
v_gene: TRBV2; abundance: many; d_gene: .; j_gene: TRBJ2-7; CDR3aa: CASSDSPTGSYEQYF; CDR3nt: TGTGCCAGCAGTGACAGCCCCACGGGGTCCTACGAGCAGTACTTC
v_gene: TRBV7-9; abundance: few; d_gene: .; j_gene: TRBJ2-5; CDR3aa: CASSRLEYQETQYF; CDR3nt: TGTGCCAGCAGTCGTCTAGAGTACCAAGAGACCCAGTACTTC
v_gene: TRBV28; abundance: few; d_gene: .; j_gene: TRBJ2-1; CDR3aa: CASSGGLYYNEQFF; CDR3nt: TGTGCCAGCTCGGGTGGACTGTACTACAATGAGCAGTTCTTC
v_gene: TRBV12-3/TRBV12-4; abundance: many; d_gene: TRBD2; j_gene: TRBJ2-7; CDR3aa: CASSLDSGPYEQYF; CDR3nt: TGCGCCAGCAGCTTGGATAGCGGGCCCTACGAGCAGTACTTC
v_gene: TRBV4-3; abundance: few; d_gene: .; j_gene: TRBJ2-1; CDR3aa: CASSQEQFTYNEQFF; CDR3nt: TGCGCCAGCAGCCAGGAACAGTTTACCTACAATGAGCAGTTCTTC
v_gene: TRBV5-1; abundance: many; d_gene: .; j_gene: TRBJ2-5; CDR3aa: CASSLGGGETQYF; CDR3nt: TGTGCTAGCAGCTTAGGAGGTGGAGAGACCCAGTACTTC
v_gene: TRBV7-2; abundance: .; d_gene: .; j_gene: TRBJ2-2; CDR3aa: CASSAVANTGELFF; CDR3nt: TGTGCCAGCAGCGCGGTCGCGAACACCGGGGAGCTGTTTTTT
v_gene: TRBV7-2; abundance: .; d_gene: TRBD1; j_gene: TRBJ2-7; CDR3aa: CASSLEGAGTGIYEQYF; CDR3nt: TGTGCCAGCAGCTTAGAGGGAGCCGGGACAGGGATATACGAGCAGTACTTC
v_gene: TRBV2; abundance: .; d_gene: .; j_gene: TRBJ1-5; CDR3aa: CASSETSGVQRGNQPQHF; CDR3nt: TGTGCCAGCAGTGAGACATCCGGGGTACAGAGGGGCAATCAGCCCCAGCATTTT
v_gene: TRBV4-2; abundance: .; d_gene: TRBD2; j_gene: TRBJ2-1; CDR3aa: CASSRGAGGGDEQFF; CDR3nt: TGTGCCAGCAGCCGTGGGGCGGGAGGAGGCGATGAGCAGTTCTTC
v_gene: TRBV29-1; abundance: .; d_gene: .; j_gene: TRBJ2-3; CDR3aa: CSVDRGMDTQYF; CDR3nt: TGCAGCGTTGATCGCGGAATGGATACGCAGTATTTT
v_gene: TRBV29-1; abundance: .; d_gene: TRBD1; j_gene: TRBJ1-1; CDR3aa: CSTKTGTGNTEAFF; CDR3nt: TGCAGCACCAAGACAGGGACGGGGAACACTGAAGCTTTCTTT
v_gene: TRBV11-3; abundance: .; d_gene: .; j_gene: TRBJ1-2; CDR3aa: CASTPRRGIYGYTF; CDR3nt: TGTGCCAGCACCCCCAGGAGAGGTATCTATGGCTACACCTTC
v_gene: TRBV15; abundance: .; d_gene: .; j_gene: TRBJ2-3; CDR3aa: CATSTRANRDTQYF; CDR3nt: TGTGCCACCAGTACAAGAGCGAATAGGGATACGCAGTATTTT
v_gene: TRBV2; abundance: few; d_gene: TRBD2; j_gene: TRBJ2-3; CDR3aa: CASSDGTSSTDTQYF; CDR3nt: TGTGCCAGCAGTGACGGGACTAGCTCCACAGATACGCAGTATTTT
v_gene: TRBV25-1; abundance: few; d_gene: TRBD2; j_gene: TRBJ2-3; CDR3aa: CASSPLAGGRTDTQYF; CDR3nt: TGTGCCAGCAGTCCACTAGCGGGGGGGCGGACAGATACGCAGTATTTT
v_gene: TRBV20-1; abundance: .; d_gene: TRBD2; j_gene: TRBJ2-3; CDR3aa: CSASAAGGADTQYF; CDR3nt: TGCAGTGCTAGCGCAGCGGGAGGAGCAGATACGCAGTATTTT
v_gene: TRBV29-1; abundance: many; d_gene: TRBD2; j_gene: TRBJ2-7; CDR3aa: CSVEGPSGSYEQYF; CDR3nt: TGCAGCGTTGAGGGTCCTAGCGGGAGTTACGAGCAGTACTTC